Each of the 21 T cell receptor beta chains below was sequenced from the same sample in a study of cytomegalovirus exposure and HLA in healthy donors. Both 60 Vbeta primers and 13 Jbeta primers went into the PCR. The table came from immunoSEQ multiplex PCR; TCRdb's copy has only in-frame clones and leaves some out. The sample contains more than 95,000 clones, 10% of which appear only once. The sample was PBMCs. The receptor source for this set is a man aged 40-50 years in good health and CMV-seropositive.

The CDR3 sequence is CASSPSGQPNTEAFF. CDR3 nucleotide sequence: TGTGCCAGCAGCCCTTCGGGACAACCGAACACTGAAGCTTTCTTT. The chain links TRBV9 to TRBJ1-1; possible D gene TRBD1, 6 bases. Germline CDR1 is SGDLS and CDR2 is YYNGEE. V was pared by 4 bases and J by 1 base, with 14 bases between. This CDR3 region has 15 residues.

The chain recombines TRBV7-2 with TRBJ1-5; D possibly corresponds to TRBD1 (5 bases). V was cut by 5 bases and J by 2 bases, with 10 bases left in between. The length of the CDR3 is 14 residues. Germline V lookup: CDR1 SGHTA, CDR2 FQGNSA. CDR3: CASSPRVGNQPQHF. Written as DNA, the CDR3 is TGTGCCAGCAGCCCCAGGGTTGGCAATCAGCCCCAGCATTTT.

This chain joins TRBV7-8 and TRBJ2-1; 13 bases are a match to TRBD2. With 7 bases clipped from V and 8 bases from J, the junction kept 5 bases outside the gene matches. The germline CDR1 and CDR2 sequences are SGHVS and FQNEAQ. CDR3 length: 14 residues. The DNA of the CDR3 is TGTGCCAGCAAAACTAGCGGGAGGGCGGATGAGCAGTTCTTC. This codes for CASKTSGRADEQFF.

The rearrangement links TRBV7-8 to TRBJ2-1; the D gene is possibly TRBD2 (5 bases). CDR1 SGHVS and CDR2 FQNEAQ come from the germline V gene. CDR3 size: 14 residues. V lost 2 bases and J 0 bases, leaving 5 bases between the germline ends. CDR3 region: CASSLLASYNEQFF. In DNA, the CDR3 is TGTGCCAGCAGCTTACTAGCCTCCTACAATGAGCAGTTCTTC.

This clone was seen a few times. V is TRBV7-3 and J is TRBJ1-1; a weak D match, TRBD1 (6 bases). The ends were cut back, 5 bases at V and 2 bases at J, with 15 bases in the middle. This CDR3 comprises 15 residues. The germline V gene encodes CDR1 SGHTA and CDR2 FQGTGA. CDR3 DNA sequence: TGTGCCAGCAGCGTATCAGGGGTACGAAACACTGAAGCTTTCTTT. Translated, it gives CASSVSGVRNTEAFF. The full variable domain, with the rest looked up from reference TRBV7-3 and TRBJ1-1, is GAGVSQTPSNKVTEKGKYVELRCDPISGHTALYWYRQSLGQGPEFLIYFQGTGAADDSGLPNDRFFAVRPEGSVSTLKIQRTERGDSAVYLCASSVSGVRNTEAFFGQGTRLTVV.

This clone was observed a few times. CDR3 DNA sequence: TGTGCCAGCTTGGGAGTATTCCAAAACATTCAGTACTTC. It encodes CASLGVFQNIQYF. The chain uses TRBV28 and TRBJ2-4; D perhaps matches TRBD2 (5 bases). CDR1 is MDHEN and CDR2 is SYDVKM in the germline V gene. Trimming took 8 bases from V and 5 from J, leaving 13 bases between them. The CDR3 covers 13 residues.

Note on this clone: At one end the junction does not follow the germline gene, possibly because of a read error. This chain joins TRBV19 and TRBJ1-5, with D uncertain. The CDR3 is 12 amino acids. Germline V gene data show CDR1 as LNHDA and CDR2 as SQIVND (reference sequence). The CDR3: CASSQTGMKVSF. In nucleotides, the CDR3 is TGTGCCAGTAGCCAAACGGGGATGAAAGTATCTTTT.

The chain has TRBV19 and TRBJ1-5; D possibly corresponds to TRBD1 (6 bases). This CDR3 comprises 16 residues. Germline V CDR1 and CDR2: LNHDA, SQIVND (reference sequence). Trimming pared 7 bases from V and 0 bases from J, leaving 16 bases between. The CDR3 nucleotides read TGTGCCAGTACCCCGGGGGGGGCTTTTAGCAATCAGCCCCAGCATTTT. It codes for CASTPGGAFSNQPQHF.

The V and J genes are TRBV2 and TRBJ2-2, with 11 bases lining up with TRBD2. The germline V gene encodes CDR1 SNHLY and CDR2 FYNNEI. The CDR3 runs 15 residues. V was clipped by 4 bases and J by 8 bases; unmatched bases: 6. CDR3 amino acids: CASSVLAGGSGELFF. The CDR3 nucleotides read TGTGCCAGCAGTGTCTTAGCGGGAGGGTCTGGGGAGCTGTTTTTT.

The rearrangement joins TRBV11-3 to TRBJ2-1, with D perhaps TRBD2 (6 bases). V lost 4 bases and J 7 bases, leaving 14 bases between the germline ends. CDR3 length: 14 residues. The germline V gene encodes CDR1 SGHNT and CDR2 YENEEA. CDR3: CASSSTGLANEQFF. The CDR3 DNA follows: TGTGCCAGCAGCTCTACGGGACTTGCAAATGAGCAGTTCTTC.

This clone occurred a few times. The chain recombines TRBV7-9 with TRBJ2-7, with D perhaps matching TRBD1 (7 bases). V lost 5 bases to trimming and J lost 0 bases, with 17 bases between them. This CDR3 comprises 16 residues. Germline V lookup: CDR1 SEHNR, CDR2 FQNEAQ (reference sequence). CDR3 region: CASSPPGGGSSYEQYF. The CDR3 nucleotides read TGTGCCAGCAGCCCCCCCGGAGGGGGCTCCTCCTACGAGCAGTACTTC.

The V and J genes are TRBV19 and TRBJ1-5; 8 bases align to TRBD1. Germline V gene lookup returns CDR1 LNHDA and CDR2 SQIVND (reference sequence). The CDR3 consists of 14 residues. After removal of 9 bases from V and 2 bases from J, the junction contained 6 bases not matched to a gene. The CDR3, as DNA: TGTGCCAGCCGAACAGGGGGGGGCAATCAGCCCCAGCATTTT. This gives the protein CASRTGGGNQPQHF. The full variable domain, completed using reference TRBV19 and TRBJ1-5, is DGGITQSPKYLFRKEGQNVTLSCEQNLNHDAMYWYRQDPGQGLRLIYYSQIVNDFQKGDIAEGYSVSREKKESFPLTVTSAQKNPTAFYLCASRTGGGNQPQHFGDGTRLSIL.

The rearrangement joins TRBV19 to TRBJ1-2, with TRBD1 as a possible D gene (5 bases). The V gene's germline CDR1 is LNHDA and CDR2 SQIVND (reference sequence). The ends were cut back, 9 bases at V and 3 bases at J, with 23 bases in the middle. The CDR3 length is 16 residues. CDR3 nucleotides: TGTGCCAGCCTACCAGGGCCCTCGACGGGTGACTATGGCTACACCTTC. Its translation is CASLPGPSTGDYGYTF.

This clone was observed a few times. This chain links TRBV2 with TRBJ1-1; 7 bases are a match to TRBD1. Per the germline V gene, CDR1 is SNHLY and CDR2 is FYNNEI. The CDR3 extends over 14 amino acids. V trimming: 7 bases; J trimming: 0 bases; junction bases outside the gene matches: 5. Here the CDR3 reads CASTKQGMNTEAFF. Here the CDR3 DNA reads TGTGCCAGCACCAAACAGGGGATGAACACTGAAGCTTTCTTT.

The DNA of the CDR3 is TGCAGCGCGGGACAGGGTCACGAGCAGTACTTC. Translating gives CSAGQGHEQYF. The rearrangement joins TRBV29-1 to TRBJ2-7; 9 positions agree with TRBD1. V gave up 7 bases and J gave up 5 bases; unmatched junction bases: 3. The CDR3 consists of 11 residues. CDR1 is SQVTM and CDR2 is ANQGSEA in the germline V gene.

The rearrangement joins TRBV2 to TRBJ2-3, with 8 bases lining up with TRBD2. Germline V gives CDR1 SNHLY, CDR2 FYNNEI. This CDR3 contains 12 residues. J lost 4 bases, V lost 10 bases, and 4 bases had no gene match. The CDR3 here is CANSGLADTQYF. The DNA for the CDR3 is TGTGCCAACTCGGGACTAGCAGATACGCAGTATTTT.

This clone was seen a few times. The chain uses TRBV7-2 and TRBJ2-1; 11 bases agree with TRBD2. Trimming took 6 bases from V and 9 from J; bases not matched to a gene: 7. CDR3 length equals 14 residues. From germline, CDR1 is SGHTA and CDR2 FQGNSA. CDR3 nucleotide sequence: TGTGCCAGCAGGGGGAATAGCGGGAGGGGTGAGCAGTTCTTC. Its translation is CASRGNSGRGEQFF. The full variable domain, its missing parts supplied by reference TRBV7-2 and TRBJ2-1, is GAGVSQSPSNKVTEKGKDVELRCDPISGHTALYWYRQSLGQGLEFLIYFQGNSAPDKSGLPSDRFSAERTGGSVSTLTIQRTQQEDSAVYLCASRGNSGRGEQFFGPGTRLTVL.

V is TRBV7-3 and J is TRBJ2-7, with 7 bases that match TRBD1. Germline-derived CDR1 and CDR2 are SGHTA and FQGTGA. The V and J ends lost 5 bases and 4 bases, in that order; junction bases with no gene match: 5. The CDR3 covers 13 residues. In DNA, the CDR3 is TGTGCCAGCAGCCAACCGACAGGGTACGAGCAGTACTTC. It is translated as CASSQPTGYEQYF. The full variable domain, rest sourced from reference TRBV7-3 and TRBJ2-7, is GAGVSQTPSNKVTEKGKYVELRCDPISGHTALYWYRQSLGQGPEFLIYFQGTGAADDSGLPNDRFFAVRPEGSVSTLKIQRTERGDSAVYLCASSQPTGYEQYFGPGTRLTVT.

This clone was counted between two and nine times. V is TRBV5-6 and J is TRBJ2-7; 7 nucleotides align to TRBD2. This CDR3 region has 15 residues. CDR1 is SGHDT and CDR2 is YYEEEE in the germline V gene. V gave up 3 bases and J gave up 5 bases; unmatched junction bases: 11. This chain's CDR3 is CASSSTQAGIDEQYF. CDR3 nucleotide sequence: TGTGCCAGCAGCTCAACCCAAGCGGGAATCGACGAGCAGTACTTC.

V gene TRBV7-6 combines with J gene TRBJ2-5; D is uncertain. Germline V gives CDR1 SGHVS, CDR2 FNYEAQ. V dropped 0 bases and J dropped 5 bases, with 7 bases sitting between them. The CDR3 is made up of 13 amino acids. CDR3 region: CASSLAVTETQYF. The CDR3 DNA reads as TGTGCCAGCAGCTTAGCGGTGACTGAGACCCAGTACTTC.

The chain carries TRBV5-1 and TRBJ2-3, with 15 bases that match TRBD2. After removal of 4 bases from V and 5 bases from J, the junction contained 8 bases not matched to a gene. CDR1 and CDR2 (germline): SGHRS, YFSETQ. CDR3 length equals 17 residues. CDR3 nucleotide sequence: TGCGCCAGCAGCAATGGACTAGCGGGAGGGCCGATAGATACGCAGTATTTT. Its translation is CASSNGLAGGPIDTQYF.